Each of the 26 T cell receptor beta chains below was sequenced from the same sample in a study of blood T cell repertoires in COVID-19. Clones were sequenced by immunoSEQ multiplex PCR, and TCRdb holds only the in-frame ones, with some missing. The sample lists about 210,000 clones, about 91% occurring once. Material for sequencing was PBMCs or T cells enriched from blood (not recorded which). These receptors all stem from a woman aged 40 to 50 with acute COVID-19.

The J gene is TRBJ2-6, the V gene TRBV19, with D uncertain. V gave up 5 bases and J gave up 0 bases, with 5 bases separating them. Germline CDR1 and CDR2: LNHDA and SQIVND (reference sequence). The CDR3 length is 14 residues. The CDR3 nucleotides are TGTGCCAGTAGTTTCGGCTCTGGGGCCAACGTCCTGACTTTC. It codes for CASSFGSGANVLTF.

The gene calls are TRBV5-1 and TRBJ2-7, with 10 bases that match TRBD2. Germline CDR1 reads SGHRS; CDR2 reads YFSETQ. This CDR3 is 14 amino acids long. V was pared by 4 bases and J by 2 bases, with 3 bases of the junction left unmatched. The CDR3 sequence is CASSPSGSAYEQYV. As DNA, the CDR3 is TGCGCCAGCAGCCCTAGCGGGAGTGCCTACGAGCAGTACGTC.

The chain recombines TRBV29-1 with TRBJ2-2, with TRBD2 matching 7 bases. Per the germline V gene, CDR1 is SQVTM and CDR2 is ANQGSEA. J lost 6 bases, V lost 4 bases, and 5 bases had no gene match. This CDR3 has 13 amino acids. The CDR3, as DNA: TGCAGCGTTGCGGGGAGGGTCGCCGGGGAGCTGTTTTTT. It yields the protein CSVAGRVAGELFF.

J is TRBJ1-1 and V is TRBV12-3 or TRBV12-4; 7 bases are a match to TRBD1. This CDR3 is 12 amino acids long. Trimming at V came to 6 bases and at J to 8 bases, leaving 6 bases not matched to a gene. CDR3 nucleotides: TGTGCCAGCAGCCTCAGGGGGGTAGAAGCTTTCTTT. It codes for CASSLRGVEAFF.

The chain is built from TRBV4-3 and TRBJ1-3; weak D call: TRBD1 (5 bases). The V gene's germline CDR1 is LGHNA and CDR2 YSLEER. The CDR3 has 15 residues. Trimming cost V 0 bases and J 4 bases, with 10 bases left between them. CDR3 region: CASSQDRVLGNTIYF. The CDR3 nucleotides read TGCGCCAGCAGCCAAGACAGGGTGTTAGGAAACACCATATATTTT.

The chain combines TRBV2 with TRBJ2-7; 9 nucleotides match TRBD2. The germline V gene encodes CDR1 SNHLY and CDR2 FYNNEI. The CDR3 covers 14 residues. The V and J ends lost 8 bases and 6 bases, in that order; junction bases with no gene match: 11. CDR3 DNA sequence: TGTGCCAGCGGGATCTTGCGGGGGGGCGCCGAGCAGTACTTC. It specifies CASGILRGGAEQYF.

DNA of the CDR3: TGTGCCAGCAGCCCTCGGGACAGCTCCTACAATGAGCAGTTCTTC. This gives the protein CASSPRDSSYNEQFF. The V gene is TRBV6-2 or TRBV6-3, the J gene TRBJ2-1, with 7 bases matching TRBD1. V lost 6 bases, J lost 0 bases, and 5 bases stayed unmatched. The CDR3 covers 15 residues. The germline V gene has CDR1 MNHEY and CDR2 SVGEGT.

A single count supports this clone. This sequence joins TRBV5-8 and TRBJ1-1; TRBD1 aligns across 9 bases. Germline V gene lookup returns CDR1 SGHTS and CDR2 YDEGEE. There are 15 residues in the CDR3. The J segment lost 5 bases and the V segment lost 0 bases, leaving 5 bases of the junction unmatched. CDR3 sequence: CASSLGDREGTEAFF. Written as DNA, the CDR3 is TGTGCCAGCAGCTTGGGGGACAGGGAGGGGACTGAAGCTTTCTTT.

The genes are TRBV23-1 and TRBJ1-5; tentatively, D is TRBD1 (6 bases). TRBV23-1 is annotated as an ORF whose role is uncertain. Deletions cut 5 bases from V and 3 bases from J, with 14 bases between. The CDR3 sequence is 15 residues long. CDR3 sequence (DNA): TGCGCCAGCAGTAACCGGGACACGATCAATCAGCCCCAGCATTTT. Translation: CASSNRDTINQPQHF.

The rearrangement links TRBV19 to TRBJ1-2; 9 bases are a match to TRBD1. CDR3 size: 14 residues. Germline CDR1 reads LNHDA; CDR2 reads SQIVND (reference sequence). V lost 6 bases to trimming and J lost 4 bases; unmatched junction nucleotides: 6. The DNA of the CDR3 is TGTGCCAGTAGATCACAACAGGGGGCCTATGGCTACACCTTC. It encodes CASRSQQGAYGYTF. Full variable domain (remainder filled in from reference TRBV19 and TRBJ1-2): DGGITQSPKYLFRKEGQNVTLSCEQNLNHDAMYWYRQDPGQGLRLIYYSQIVNDFQKGDIAEGYSVSREKKESFPLTVTSAQKNPTAFYLCASRSQQGAYGYTFGSGTRLTVV.

In regard to this clone: One end of the junction is discordant with germline, which a read error may explain. The gene calls are TRBV5-6 and TRBJ1-2; 9 nucleotides align to TRBD1. Germline CDR1 SGHDT, CDR2 YYEEEE. The CDR3 is 13 amino acids. The CDR3 reads CASSRLRDRARFW. CDR3 DNA: TGTGCCAGCAGCCGCTTGAGGGACAGGGCCCGATTCTGG.

The chain joins TRBV5-4 to TRBJ1-2; weak D call: TRBD1 (6 bases). Trimming took 4 bases from V and 4 from J, leaving 17 bases between them. Germline V gene lookup returns CDR1 SGHNT and CDR2 YYREEE (reference sequence). The CDR3 consists of 15 residues. CDR3 sequence reads: CASSPSPTGPYGYTF. The CDR3 bases are TGTGCCAGCAGCCCCTCCCCGACAGGACCCTATGGCTACACCTTC. Using reference TRBV5-4 and TRBJ1-2 for the parts outside the CDR3, the full variable domain is ETGVTQSPTHLIKTRGQQVTLRCSSQSGHNTVSWYQQALGQGPQFIFQYYREEENGRGNFPPRFSGLQFPNYSSELNVNALELDDSALYLCASSPSPTGPYGYTFGSGTRLTVV.

V usage is TRBV6-2 or TRBV6-3 and J usage is TRBJ2-1, with 13 bases matching TRBD2. Unmatched junction bases numbered 14, after V lost 6 bases and J lost 9 bases. The CDR3 contains 17 residues. Germline-derived CDR1 and CDR2 are MNHEY and SVGEGT. CDR3 nucleotides: TGTGCCAGCAGCCAGGGGTCACTAGCGGGAGGGCCAAGTGAGCAGTTCTTC. Amino acids: CASSQGSLAGGPSEQFF.

The chain links TRBV6-2 or TRBV6-3 to TRBJ2-5; 8 positions match TRBD2. Trimming cost V 0 bases and J 4 bases; bases outside gene matches: 10. Germline values: CDR1 MNHEY, CDR2 SVGEGT. The CDR3 loop spans 17 amino acids. The DNA for the CDR3 is TGTGCCAGCAGTTACTCAGCGGGACTAGTAATGGGAGAGACCCAGTACTTC. Translated, it gives CASSYSAGLVMGETQYF.

The V call is TRBV7-2, the J call TRBJ1-2; possible D gene TRBD1, 5 bases. CDR1 is SGHTA and CDR2 is FQGNSA in the germline V gene. The CDR3 extends over 14 amino acids. Trimming pared 5 bases from V and 4 bases from J, leaving 14 bases between. The CDR3 DNA reads as TGTGCCAGCAGCGGCCCAGGGTATGCCTATGGCTACACCTTC. It specifies CASSGPGYAYGYTF.

This chain joins TRBV3-1 (or the pseudogene TRBV3-2) and TRBJ1-1, with a weak D call TRBD1 (5 bases). Trimming removed 4 bases at V and 4 bases at J, with 10 bases between. The CDR3 loop spans 13 amino acids. Germline-derived CDR1 and CDR2 are LGHDT and YNNKEL (reference sequence). The CDR3 coding sequence is TGTGCCAGCAGCCGGGGGGAGAGCACTGAAGCTTTCTTT. It codes for CASSRGESTEAFF.

The CDR3 nucleotides read TGTGCCAGCAGCCTCGGGACTCGGACGGATACGCAGTATTTT. It encodes CASSLGTRTDTQYF. The chain recombines TRBV7-2 with TRBJ2-3; D possibly corresponds to TRBD2 (6 bases). Germline V gene sequence: CDR1 SGHTA, CDR2 FQGNSA. Trimming removed 5 bases from V and 6 bases from J, with 15 bases in between. The CDR3 has 14 residues.

The count of this clone is one. The chain links TRBV19 to TRBJ1-5, with D tentatively TRBD1 (6 bases). The CDR3 has 17 residues. Germline CDR1 LNHDA, CDR2 SQIVND (reference sequence). Trimming shortened V by 6 bases and J by 2 bases, and 20 bases separated the two germline ends. The CDR3 loop is CASRPTGWDMGNQPQHF. As DNA, the CDR3 is TGTGCCAGTAGGCCTACAGGGTGGGATATGGGCAATCAGCCCCAGCATTTT. The full variable domain, in which reference TRBV19 and TRBJ1-5 provide the parts outside the CDR3, is DGGITQSPKYLFRKEGQNVTLSCEQNLNHDAMYWYRQDPGQGLRLIYYSQIVNDFQKGDIAEGYSVSREKKESFPLTVTSAQKNPTAFYLCASRPTGWDMGNQPQHFGDGTRLSIL.

The genes are TRBV25-1 and TRBJ1-1, with a weak D call TRBD1 (6 bases). The germline V and J ends were trimmed by 8 bases and 4 bases, with 14 bases remaining between them. The CDR3 runs 13 residues. The V gene's germline CDR1 is MGHDK and CDR2 SYGVNS. As DNA, the CDR3 is TGTGCCAGCGGGGGGGGGCGCAGCACTGAAGCTTTCTTT. It codes for CASGGGRSTEAFF.

The chain has TRBV4-3 and TRBJ2-7; 7 bases map to TRBD2. The V segment lost 4 bases and the J segment 4 bases; nucleotides outside the gene matches: 7. CDR3 length: 14 residues. Germline-derived CDR1 and CDR2 are LGHNA and YSLEER. The CDR3 reads CASSLGLEWYEQYF. For the CDR3, the DNA is TGCGCCAGCAGCCTCGGACTAGAATGGTACGAGCAGTACTTC.

V usage is TRBV5-4 and J usage is TRBJ1-1; 9 bases match TRBD1. The junction had 13 bases not matched to a gene; V was cut back by 4 bases and J by 6 bases. CDR3 length equals 16 residues. Germline V gene sequence: CDR1 SGHNT, CDR2 YYREEE (reference sequence). This CDR3 reads CASSLIGTGPLPEAFF. CDR3 coding DNA: TGTGCCAGCAGCCTTATAGGGACAGGGCCCCTGCCTGAAGCTTTCTTT.

This chain uses TRBV4-1 with TRBJ2-1; TRBD2 aligns across 7 bases. The CDR3 has 18 residues. Trimming removed 2 bases from V and 3 bases from J; junction bases left unmatched: 13. Germline CDR1 reads MGHRA; CDR2 reads YSYEKL. The CDR3 DNA reads as TGCGCCAGCAGCCAAAGGGGTGATGGGCTAGCGGTCTACAATGAGCAGTTCTTC. Protein sequence: CASSQRGDGLAVYNEQFF.

This chain uses TRBV11-2 with TRBJ1-6; D not resolved. With 5 bases removed from V and 9 bases from J, the gap between germline ends came to 14 bases. Per germline, CDR1 SGHAT and CDR2 FQNNGV. CDR3 length: 14 residues. Written as DNA, the CDR3 is TGTGCCAGCAGCCGAAGAGGCGGTATTTCACCCCTCCACTTT. Translating it yields CASSRRGGISPLHF.

The gene calls are TRBV5-1 and TRBJ2-4; D uncertain. V was trimmed by 5 bases and J by 0 bases, leaving 6 bases between them. The CDR3 covers 13 residues. Per germline, CDR1 SGHRS and CDR2 YFSETQ. This CDR3 reads CASSPLAKNIQYF. The CDR3 nucleotides are TGCGCCAGCAGTCCGTTAGCCAAAAACATTCAGTACTTC.

The J gene is TRBJ2-1, the V gene TRBV7-2, with 12 bases fitting TRBD2. Germline V lookup: CDR1 SGHTA, CDR2 FQGNSA. This CDR3 contains 19 residues. The V gene end was trimmed by 5 bases and the J gene end by 6 bases; junction bases not matched to a gene: 17. Here the CDR3 DNA reads TGTGCCAGCAGCCCGCGACCCGTACTAGCGGGGGGCAAAATCAATGAGCAGTTCTTC. Its translation: CASSPRPVLAGGKINEQFF.

The V call is TRBV7-2, the J call TRBJ1-3; D might be TRBD1 (5 bases). Germline-derived CDR1 and CDR2 are SGHTA and FQGNSA. Trimming stripped 4 bases from V and 9 bases from J, with 10 bases between. This CDR3 has 12 amino acids. This CDR3 reads CASSSVGGTIYF. The CDR3, as DNA: TGTGCCAGCAGCTCCGTGGGGGGCACCATATATTTT.